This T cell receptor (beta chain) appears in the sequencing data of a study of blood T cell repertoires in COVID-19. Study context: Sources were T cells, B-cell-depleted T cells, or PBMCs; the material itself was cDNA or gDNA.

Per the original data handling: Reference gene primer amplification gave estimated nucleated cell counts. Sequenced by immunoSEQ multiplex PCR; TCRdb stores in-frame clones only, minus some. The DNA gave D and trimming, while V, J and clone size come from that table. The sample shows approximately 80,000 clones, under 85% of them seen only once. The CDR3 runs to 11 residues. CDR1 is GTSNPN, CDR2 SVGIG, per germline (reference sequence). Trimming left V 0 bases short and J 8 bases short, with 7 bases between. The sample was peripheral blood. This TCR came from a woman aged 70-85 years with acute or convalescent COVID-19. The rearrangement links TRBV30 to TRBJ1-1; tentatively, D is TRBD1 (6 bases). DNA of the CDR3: TGTGCCTGGAGTGTGGACAGAGAAGCTTTCTTT. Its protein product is CAWSVDREAFF. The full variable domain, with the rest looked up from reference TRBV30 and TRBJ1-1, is SQTIHQWPATLVQPVGSPLSLECTVEGTSNPNLYWYRQAAGRGLQLLFYSVGIGQISSEVPQNLSASRPQDRQFILSSKKLLLSDSGFYLCAWSVDREAFFGQGTRLTVV.